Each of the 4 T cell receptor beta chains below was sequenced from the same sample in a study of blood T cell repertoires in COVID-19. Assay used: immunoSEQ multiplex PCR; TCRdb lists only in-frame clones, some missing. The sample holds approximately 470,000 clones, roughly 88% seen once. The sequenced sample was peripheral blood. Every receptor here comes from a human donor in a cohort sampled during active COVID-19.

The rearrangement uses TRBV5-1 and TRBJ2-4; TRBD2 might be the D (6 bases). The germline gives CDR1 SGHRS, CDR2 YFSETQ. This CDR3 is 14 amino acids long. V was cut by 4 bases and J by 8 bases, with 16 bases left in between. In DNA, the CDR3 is TGCGCCAGCAGCCCTAGCGAGGGGACGTACATTCAGTACTTC. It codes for CASSPSEGTYIQYF.

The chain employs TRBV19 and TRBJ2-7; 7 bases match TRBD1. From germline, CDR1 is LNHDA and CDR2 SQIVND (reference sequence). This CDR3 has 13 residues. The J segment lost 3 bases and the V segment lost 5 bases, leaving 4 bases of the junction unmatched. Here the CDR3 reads CASSGGQNYEQYF. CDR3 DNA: TGTGCCAGTAGTGGGGGACAGAACTACGAGCAGTACTTC.

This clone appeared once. The CDR3 DNA reads as TGTGCCAGCACCAATTCACCCCCGGGACTCCTCTCCTACGAGCAGTACTTC. The encoded protein is CASTNSPPGLLSYEQYF. The chain has TRBV28 and TRBJ2-7; possible D gene TRBD2, 6 bases. This CDR3 has 17 residues. Looked up from germline, CDR1 is MDHEN and CDR2 is SYDVKM. V was shortened by 7 bases and J by 0 bases, with 22 bases between the two germline ends.

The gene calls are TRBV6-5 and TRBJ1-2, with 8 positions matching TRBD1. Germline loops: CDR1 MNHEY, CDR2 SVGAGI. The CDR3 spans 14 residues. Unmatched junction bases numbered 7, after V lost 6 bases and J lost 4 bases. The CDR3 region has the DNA TGTGCCAGCAGGGACAGGGCCTTTCCCTATGGCTACACCTTC. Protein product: CASRDRAFPYGYTF.